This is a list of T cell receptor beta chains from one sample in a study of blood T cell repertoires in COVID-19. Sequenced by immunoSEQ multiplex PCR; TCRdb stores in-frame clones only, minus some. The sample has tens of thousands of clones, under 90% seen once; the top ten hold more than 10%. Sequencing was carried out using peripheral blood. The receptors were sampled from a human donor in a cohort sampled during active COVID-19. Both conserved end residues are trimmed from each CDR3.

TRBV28 ASTPSRSYEQY
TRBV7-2 ASSLGTVYGYT
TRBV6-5 ASSLSGRAYEQY
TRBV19 ASKPAGTGAYEQF
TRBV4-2 ASSQEWGLRGPTYEQY
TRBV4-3 ASSQDLWGRGTFGYT
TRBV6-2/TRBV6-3 ASSLTQGFGAAF
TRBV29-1 SVERPGGGYT
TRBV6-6 ASSLHSTYEQY
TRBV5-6 ASSPTTGGGEQY
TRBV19 ASSDPLGNQPQH
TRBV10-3 AISQGAKGNTIY
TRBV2 ASSESRYEQY
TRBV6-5 ASEEGLRNYEQY
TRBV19 ASTLTGNEQF
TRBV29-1 SVGASYEQY
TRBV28 ASSKRWPSWDTQY
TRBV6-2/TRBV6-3 ASSSSGGYT
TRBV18 ASSPTPQAHNEQF
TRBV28 ASSYTGTPYYEQY
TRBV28 ASSSQGTSGRNEQF
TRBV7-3 ASSSDSSFYNEQF
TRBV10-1 ASSLMDSSGNTIY
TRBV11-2 ASSPPSGNTGELF
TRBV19 ASSTWTGEDEQY
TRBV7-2 ASSLDRGYYGYT
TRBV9 ASSVAGTGGRGYT
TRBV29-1 SVERGGSGANVLT
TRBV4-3 ASSLRDWKFNEQF
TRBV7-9 ASSEWEDTQY
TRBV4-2 ASSQGPSTGDRAYEQY
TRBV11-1 ASSLPLTSEQF
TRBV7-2 ASSSYRELF
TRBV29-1 SVLLSSYEQY
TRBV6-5 ASGRAHLSTGELF
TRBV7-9 ASSVTGTDEMIYGYT
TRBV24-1 ATSDAMGGKRSEQF
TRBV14 ASSQGPGLTGDEQF
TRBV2 ASTEGEGTVMGEQF
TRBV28 ASSFTGKGGYT
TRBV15 ATRIGTEEKLF